A selection of T cell receptor beta chains follows, all from one sample in a study of cytotoxic CD8 clonotypes in ibrutinib-treated CLL. The table came from immunoSEQ multiplex PCR; TCRdb's copy has only in-frame clones and leaves some out. The table records 300,000 to 400,000 clones, 60% to 80% of them present only once. The specimen comprised PBMCs, sampled after 36 months of ibrutinib treatment. The receptors derive from a human donor with chronic lymphocytic leukemia. Both conserved end residues are part of each CDR3. D genes are given only for firm matches. Rows give clone size only sometimes, using once, few, many, or a class for an expanded clone.

D gene: TRBD1
clone size: .
V gene: TRBV6-1
J gene: TRBJ1-5
CDR3 length: 16
CDR3 protein: CASSERDRVWTQPQHF
CDR3 DNA: TGTGCCAGCAGTGAGAGGGACAGGGTCTGGACGCAGCCCCAGCATTTT

D gene: .
clone size: .
V gene: TRBV7-6
J gene: TRBJ2-3
CDR3 length: 17
CDR3 protein: CASSLFFGEFGTDTQYF
CDR3 DNA: TGTGCCAGCAGCTTATTTTTCGGGGAGTTTGGCACAGATACGCAGTATTTT

D gene: .
clone size: .
V gene: TRBV27
J gene: TRBJ2-5
CDR3 length: 15
CDR3 protein: CASSLWGQGEETQYF
CDR3 DNA: TGTGCCAGCAGTTTATGGGGCCAAGGGGAAGAGACCCAGTACTTC

D gene: .
clone size: few
V gene: TRBV5-4
J gene: TRBJ1-4
CDR3 length: 14
CDR3 protein: CASKVQGGDEKLFF
CDR3 DNA: TGTGCCAGCAAGGTCCAGGGAGGGGACGAAAAACTGTTTTTT

D gene: .
clone size: .
V gene: TRBV27
J gene: TRBJ2-2
CDR3 length: 13
CDR3 protein: CASSETGFGELFF
CDR3 DNA: TGTGCCAGCAGTGAGACAGGTTTCGGGGAGCTGTTTTTT

D gene: .
clone size: .
V gene: TRBV5-1
J gene: TRBJ2-3
CDR3 length: 13
CDR3 protein: CASSRRSTDTQYF
CDR3 DNA: TGCGCCAGCAGCAGGAGGTCCACAGATACGCAGTATTTT

D gene: .
clone size: .
V gene: TRBV10-1
J gene: TRBJ1-2
CDR3 length: 15
CDR3 protein: CASSEGVQYSYGYTF
CDR3 DNA: TGCGCCAGCAGTGAGGGGGTACAGTATTCCTATGGCTACACCTTC

D gene: .
clone size: few
V gene: TRBV12-5
J gene: TRBJ1-1
CDR3 length: 17
CDR3 protein: CASGLVLGPGRNTEAFF
CDR3 DNA: TGTGCTAGTGGTTTGGTACTTGGGCCAGGGAGGAACACTGAAGCTTTCTTT

D gene: .
clone size: .
V gene: TRBV28
J gene: TRBJ2-6
CDR3 length: 17
CDR3 protein: CASSLGLGRAGANVLTF
CDR3 DNA: TGTGCCAGCAGTTTAGGGCTTGGACGAGCTGGGGCCAACGTCCTGACTTTC

D gene: .
clone size: .
V gene: TRBV11-3
J gene: TRBJ2-1
CDR3 length: 12
CDR3 protein: CASSFRSAEQFF
CDR3 DNA: TGTGCCAGCAGCTTTAGGTCAGCTGAGCAGTTCTTC

D gene: TRBD1
clone size: .
V gene: TRBV11-2
J gene: TRBJ2-3
CDR3 length: 16
CDR3 protein: CASGSATGFRTDTQYF
CDR3 DNA: TGTGCCAGCGGATCCGCGACAGGGTTTCGAACAGATACGCAGTATTTT

D gene: .
clone size: .
V gene: TRBV7-8
J gene: TRBJ2-5
CDR3 length: 12
CDR3 protein: CASSIHTATQYF
CDR3 DNA: TGTGCCAGCAGCATCCACACCGCGACCCAGTACTTC

D gene: .
clone size: few
V gene: TRBV5-1
J gene: TRBJ1-6
CDR3 length: 16
CDR3 protein: CASSLGGVWGNSPLHF
CDR3 DNA: TGCGCCAGCAGCTTGGGAGGGGTTTGGGGGAATTCACCCCTCCACTTT

D gene: .
clone size: few
V gene: TRBV5-6
J gene: TRBJ2-7
CDR3 length: 13
CDR3 protein: CASSLVGSYEQYF
CDR3 DNA: TGTGCCAGCAGCTTGGTAGGGTCCTACGAGCAGTACTTC

D gene: .
clone size: many
V gene: TRBV6-5
J gene: TRBJ1-5
CDR3 length: 13
CDR3 protein: CASSYRGNQPQHF
CDR3 DNA: TGTGCCAGCAGTTACAGGGGCAATCAGCCCCAGCATTTT

D gene: TRBD2
clone size: .
V gene: TRBV29-1
J gene: TRBJ2-3
CDR3 length: 16
CDR3 protein: CSVEDRGGRGTDTQYF
CDR3 DNA: TGCAGCGTTGAAGATCGGGGCGGGAGAGGCACAGATACGCAGTATTTT

D gene: TRBD1
clone size: .
V gene: TRBV6-5
J gene: TRBJ1-1
CDR3 length: 12
CDR3 protein: CATGQGYTEAFF
CDR3 DNA: TGTGCCACCGGACAGGGTTACACTGAAGCTTTCTTT

D gene: .
clone size: few
V gene: TRBV5-5
J gene: TRBJ1-5
CDR3 length: 14
CDR3 protein: CASSKDGLNQPQHF
CDR3 DNA: TGTGCCAGCAGCAAGGACGGCCTCAATCAGCCCCAGCATTTT

D gene: .
clone size: .
V gene: TRBV27
J gene: TRBJ1-1
CDR3 length: 15
CDR3 protein: CASSLDGSMNTEAFF
CDR3 DNA: TGTGCCAGCAGTTTGGACGGATCCATGAACACTGAAGCTTTCTTT

D gene: .
clone size: once
V gene: TRBV7-8
J gene: TRBJ1-4
CDR3 length: 15
CDR3 protein: CASSLAGEGREKLFF
CDR3 DNA: TGTGCCAGCAGCTTAGCGGGGGAGGGACGTGAAAAACTGTTTTTT

D gene: TRBD1
clone size: .
V gene: TRBV5-1
J gene: TRBJ1-4
CDR3 length: 16
CDR3 protein: CASSRGTGGRGEKLFF
CDR3 DNA: TGCGCCAGCAGCAGAGGGACAGGGGGGCGAGGTGAAAAACTGTTTTTT

D gene: .
clone size: .
V gene: TRBV5-1
J gene: TRBJ1-6
CDR3 length: 15
CDR3 protein: CASSLYSPGYSPLHF
CDR3 DNA: TGCGCCAGCAGCTTGTACTCACCAGGGTATTCACCCCTCCACTTT

D gene: .
clone size: .
V gene: TRBV2
J gene: TRBJ2-1
CDR3 length: 13
CDR3 protein: CASKLRSYNEQFF
CDR3 DNA: TGTGCCAGCAAGCTACGCTCCTACAATGAGCAGTTCTTC

D gene: .
clone size: few
V gene: TRBV7-9
J gene: TRBJ1-2
CDR3 length: 14
CDR3 protein: CASSLATGPYGYTF
CDR3 DNA: TGTGCCAGCAGCTTAGCTACAGGGCCCTATGGCTACACCTTC

D gene: TRBD1
clone size: .
V gene: TRBV9
J gene: TRBJ2-5
CDR3 length: 14
CDR3 protein: CASSEGTGTETQYF
CDR3 DNA: TGTGCCAGCAGCGAGGGGACAGGGACAGAGACCCAGTACTTC

D gene: TRBD1
clone size: .
V gene: TRBV29-1
J gene: TRBJ2-7
CDR3 length: 14
CDR3 protein: CSVEEPTGRNEQYF
CDR3 DNA: TGCAGCGTTGAAGAGCCGACAGGGCGGAACGAGCAGTACTTC

D gene: .
clone size: once
V gene: TRBV29-1
J gene: TRBJ2-1
CDR3 length: 14
CDR3 protein: CSVGITRRDHEQFF
CDR3 DNA: TGCAGCGTCGGAATAACCCGTAGAGACCATGAGCAGTTCTTC

D gene: .
clone size: .
V gene: TRBV25-1
J gene: TRBJ2-2
CDR3 length: 13
CDR3 protein: CASAPQNTGELFF
CDR3 DNA: TGTGCCAGCGCTCCACAGAACACCGGGGAGCTGTTTTTT

D gene: .
clone size: .
V gene: TRBV7-3
J gene: TRBJ2-4
CDR3 length: 13
CDR3 protein: CASSTRHQGPQYF
CDR3 DNA: TGTGCCAGCAGTACCCGACACCAAGGTCCTCAGTACTTC

D gene: .
clone size: .
V gene: TRBV28
J gene: TRBJ2-1
CDR3 length: 15
CDR3 protein: CASRLHSPFDNEQFF
CDR3 DNA: TGTGCCAGCAGGCTACATTCTCCCTTCGACAATGAGCAGTTCTTC

D gene: TRBD1
clone size: few
V gene: TRBV4-1
J gene: TRBJ2-7
CDR3 length: 15
CDR3 protein: CASSRRGTGLGEQYF
CDR3 DNA: TGCGCCAGCAGCCGGCGCGGGACAGGGCTCGGCGAGCAGTACTTC

D gene: TRBD2
clone size: once
V gene: TRBV7-3
J gene: TRBJ2-2
CDR3 length: 15
CDR3 protein: CASSLGLASAGELFF
CDR3 DNA: TGTGCCAGCAGCTTGGGACTAGCTTCGGCCGGGGAGCTGTTTTTT

D gene: .
clone size: .
V gene: TRBV5-4
J gene: TRBJ2-2
CDR3 length: 15
CDR3 protein: CASSHGHVLTGELFF
CDR3 DNA: TGTGCCAGCAGTCATGGCCACGTTCTCACCGGGGAGCTGTTTTTT

D gene: TRBD1
clone size: .
V gene: TRBV4-1
J gene: TRBJ2-7
CDR3 length: 16
CDR3 protein: CASSQGQPGQGYEQYF
CDR3 DNA: TGCGCCAGCAGCCAAGGGCAACCGGGACAGGGTTACGAGCAGTACTTC

D gene: .
clone size: once
V gene: TRBV14
J gene: TRBJ1-1
CDR3 length: 17
CDR3 protein: CASSQDPPSSRTPEAFF
CDR3 DNA: TGTGCCAGCAGCCAAGATCCCCCCAGTTCTAGGACCCCTGAAGCTTTCTTT

D gene: TRBD1
clone size: .
V gene: TRBV10-3
J gene: TRBJ2-7
CDR3 length: 14
CDR3 protein: CAISEGQGLWEQYF
CDR3 DNA: TGTGCCATATCCGAGGGACAGGGACTTTGGGAGCAGTACTTC

D gene: .
clone size: .
V gene: TRBV7-9
J gene: TRBJ2-5
CDR3 length: 16
CDR3 protein: CASSPRSRQPAGTQYF
CDR3 DNA: TGTGCCAGCAGCCCCCGTTCTCGACAGCCTGCGGGGACCCAGTACTTC

D gene: TRBD1
clone size: few
V gene: TRBV4-1
J gene: TRBJ1-2
CDR3 length: 16
CDR3 protein: CASSAPGTGNHDGYTF
CDR3 DNA: TGCGCCAGCAGCGCCCCCGGGACAGGGAATCACGATGGCTACACCTTC

D gene: .
clone size: .
V gene: TRBV11-2
J gene: TRBJ2-7
CDR3 length: 16
CDR3 protein: CASSGRRRGSRYEQYF
CDR3 DNA: TGTGCCAGCAGCGGGCGGAGGAGGGGGTCACGGTACGAGCAGTACTTC

D gene: .
clone size: .
V gene: TRBV25-1
J gene: TRBJ2-1
CDR3 length: 13
CDR3 protein: CASRATGPGEQFF
CDR3 DNA: TGTGCCAGCAGAGCTACAGGGCCGGGTGAGCAGTTCTTC

D gene: .
clone size: .
V gene: TRBV7-2
J gene: TRBJ1-5
CDR3 length: 13
CDR3 protein: CASSSQGGQPQHF
CDR3 DNA: TGTGCCAGCAGCTCTCAGGGAGGTCAGCCCCAGCATTTT

D gene: .
clone size: .
V gene: TRBV13
J gene: TRBJ2-1
CDR3 length: 13
CDR3 protein: CASSFPGYNEQFF
CDR3 DNA: TGTGCCAGCAGCTTTCCGGGGTACAATGAGCAGTTCTTC

D gene: TRBD1
clone size: once
V gene: TRBV5-1
J gene: TRBJ2-7
CDR3 length: 15
CDR3 protein: CASSFLGTGFYEQYF
CDR3 DNA: TGCGCCAGCAGCTTTTTAGGGACAGGGTTTTACGAGCAGTACTTC

D gene: .
clone size: .
V gene: TRBV19
J gene: TRBJ1-6
CDR3 length: 15
CDR3 protein: CASSLPRGHRSPLHF
CDR3 DNA: TGTGCCAGTAGTCTCCCCCGGGGACATCGTTCACCCCTCCACTTT

D gene: .
clone size: .
V gene: TRBV7-3
J gene: TRBJ2-1
CDR3 length: 12
CDR3 protein: CASSTYLGSQFF
CDR3 DNA: TGTGCCAGCAGCACATATCTGGGGTCCCAGTTCTTC

D gene: TRBD1
clone size: few
V gene: TRBV7-9
J gene: TRBJ1-1
CDR3 length: 14
CDR3 protein: CASSTTGGNTEAFF
CDR3 DNA: TGTGCCAGCAGCACGACAGGGGGCAACACTGAAGCTTTCTTT

D gene: .
clone size: .
V gene: TRBV7-9
J gene: TRBJ1-2
CDR3 length: 13
CDR3 protein: CASSLGDLEGYTF
CDR3 DNA: TGTGCCAGCAGCTTGGGGGATTTGGAGGGCTACACCTTC

D gene: .
clone size: .
V gene: TRBV11-2
J gene: TRBJ2-5
CDR3 length: 14
CDR3 protein: CASTPWAGRETQYF
CDR3 DNA: TGTGCCAGCACCCCTTGGGCAGGGAGGGAGACCCAGTACTTC

D gene: TRBD2
clone size: once
V gene: TRBV4-1
J gene: TRBJ2-7
CDR3 length: 15
CDR3 protein: CASSHLAGGGYEQYF
CDR3 DNA: TGCGCCAGCAGCCATTTAGCGGGGGGAGGGTACGAGCAGTACTTC

D gene: .
clone size: .
V gene: TRBV7-6
J gene: TRBJ2-5
CDR3 length: 15
CDR3 protein: CASSNSLGSDETQYF
CDR3 DNA: TGTGCCAGCAGCAACTCCCTAGGGAGTGATGAGACCCAGTACTTC